A single sample is the source of the 20 T cell receptor beta chains below, sequenced in a study of blood T cells in healthy people across ages. Then a second PCR, running roughly 7 to 11 cycles, was carried out with a sample-barcoded 5' primer and a J-beta primer mix. TCRdb recomputed calls from the 5' RACE reads with MiXCR, one row per CDR3 protein. The sample lists around 580,000 distinct CDR3 sequences, 45% to 55% occurring once. The sequencing sample was made of blood. All receptors come from an elderly man in good health.

V usage is TRBV28 and J usage is TRBJ2-5; D is possibly TRBD2 (7 bases). In germline, CDR1 is MDHEN, CDR2 SYDVKM. Trimming took 6 bases from V and 4 from J, leaving 15 bases between them. CDR3 length equals 14 residues. The CDR3: CASRGGTRRETQYF. The CDR3 nucleotides read TGTGCCAGCAGGGGAGGGACAAGGAGAGAGACCCAGTACTTC.

This rearrangement joins TRBV27 to TRBJ1-1, with D hard to call. V was pared by 6 bases and J by 7 bases, with 15 bases between. Germline values: CDR1 MNHEY, CDR2 SMNVEV (reference sequence). The length of the CDR3 is 13 residues. CDR3 DNA sequence: TGTGCCAGCAGAGGGTTCGGAGCGAATGAAGCTTTCTTT. Its translation: CASRGFGANEAFF.

A note on this clonotype: Sequence at one end of the junction differs from germline and may be a read error. The chain is built from TRBV6-6 and TRBJ2-4; 10 nucleotides align to TRBD2. The J call is in doubt because the DNA end fits TRBJ2-7 better. This CDR3 is built from 15 residues. Germline assignment: CDR1 MNHNY and CDR2 SVGAGI (reference sequence). CDR3 region: CASSYSSGRSCEQYF. The CDR3 bases are TGTGCCAGCAGTTACTCTAGCGGGAGGTCCTGCGAGCAGTACTTC.

This chain uses TRBV4-3 with TRBJ1-2; 7 bases are a match to TRBD1. V lost 3 bases, J lost 5 bases, and 15 bases stayed unmatched. CDR1 LGHNA and CDR2 YSLEER come from the germline V gene. The CDR3 runs 17 residues. CDR3 sequence reads: CASSQEHAPGTVYGYTF. Written as DNA, the CDR3 is TGCGCCAGCAGCCAGGAACACGCCCCCGGGACAGTATATGGCTACACCTTC.

In DNA form, the CDR3 reads TGTGCCAGCAGCAACAGGGAGGGAGCAACTAATGAAAAACTGTTTTTT. The encoded protein is CASSNREGATNEKLFF. The J gene is TRBJ1-4, the V gene TRBV7-2, with a possible D match to TRBD1 (6 bases). Germline V gives CDR1 SGHTA, CDR2 FQGNSA. V shed 5 bases and J shed 0 bases, with 13 bases lying between them. This CDR3 has 16 amino acids.

This chain uses TRBV12-3 or TRBV12-4 with TRBJ1-1, with a weak D call TRBD1 (5 bases). This CDR3 spans 15 amino acids. With 6 bases removed from V and 6 bases from J, the gap between germline ends came to 20 bases. The chain's CDR3 is CASSLVLGGFSEAFF. CDR3 in DNA: TGTGCCAGCAGCCTAGTGTTGGGGGGGTTTTCTGAAGCTTTCTTT.

Remarks on this clonotype: Germline and junction disagree at one end, which may indicate a read error. The chain carries TRBV6-5 and TRBJ2-1, with TRBD2 identical over 11 bases. Germline loops: CDR1 MNHEY, CDR2 SVGAGI. This CDR3 is built from 19 residues. The CDR3 DNA reads as TGTGCCAGCAGTTACTCCAACCTCCTAGCGGGAGGCTTCTACAATGAGCGGTACTTC. Protein sequence: CASSYSNLLAGGFYNERYF.

There are a few counts of this clonotype. This chain uses TRBV5-1 with TRBJ2-2; perhaps TRBD1 as D (6 bases). The length of the CDR3 is 14 residues. Germline CDR1 SGHRS, CDR2 YFSETQ. Trimming removed 1 base at V and 6 bases at J, with 10 bases between. CDR3 nucleotide sequence: TGCGCCAGCAGCTTGTACAGGGATGCCGGGGAGCTGTTTTTT. Protein: CASSLYRDAGELFF.

V usage is TRBV28 and J usage is TRBJ2-7; TRBD2 aligns across 12 bases. V was pared by 4 bases and J by 2 bases, with 3 bases of the junction left unmatched. The CDR3 runs 15 residues. The germline V gene has CDR1 MDHEN and CDR2 SYDVKM. The CDR3 here is CASSSLAGGAYEQYF. The CDR3 DNA reads TGTGCCAGCAGTTCTCTAGCGGGAGGGGCCTACGAGCAGTACTTC.

The J gene is TRBJ2-5, the V gene TRBV19; 10 positions match TRBD1. The DNA end lines up better with TRBJ2-7; the J call may be wrong. Germline lookup yields CDR1 LNHDA and CDR2 SQIVND (reference sequence). The CDR3 runs to 13 residues. The CDR3 here is CASAGTGEVEQYF. As DNA, the CDR3 is TGTGCCAGTGCCGGGACAGGGGAGGTCGAGCAGTACTTC.

This chain uses TRBV6-2 or TRBV6-3 with TRBJ2-5; 13 bases are shared with TRBD2. Germline CDR1 and CDR2: MNHEY and SVGEGT. V dropped 8 bases and J dropped 5; count of bases not matched to a gene: 8. The CDR3 totals 15 residues. The CDR3 loop reads CASRSTSGRIETQYF. The CDR3 DNA sequence: TGTGCCAGCCGCTCGACTAGCGGGAGGATCGAGACCCAGTACTTC.

Remarks on this clonotype: A much larger clone lies a single base off, so this may be a read error. V usage is TRBV29-1 and J usage is TRBJ2-1, with TRBD2 matching 9 bases. The J call may not be correct, given that the DNA end is closer to TRBJ2-7. CDR3 length equals 11 residues. CDR1 and CDR2 from the germline V gene are SQVTM and ANQGSEA. The CDR3 loop is CSVKREVEQYF. CDR3 bases: TGCAGCGTAAAGCGGGAGGTGGAGCAGTACTTC.

The table lists this clonotype with a few counts. This rearrangement joins TRBV7-8 to TRBJ2-1; 7 bases are a match to TRBD1. The germline CDR1 and CDR2 sequences are SGHVS and FQNEAQ. J lost 4 bases, V lost 0 bases, and 15 bases had no gene match. This CDR3 comprises 19 residues. Here the CDR3 reads CASSLATPSTGQGYNEQFF. The CDR3 DNA sequence: TGTGCCAGCAGCTTAGCCACCCCTTCGACAGGGCAAGGATACAATGAGCAGTTCTTC. Drawing the rest from reference TRBV7-8 and TRBJ2-1, the complete variable domain is GAGVSQSPRYKVAKRGQDVALRCDPISGHVSLFWYQQALGQGPEFLTYFQNEAQLDKSGLPSDRFFAERPEGSVSTLKIQRTQQEDSAVYLCASSLATPSTGQGYNEQFFGPGTRLTVL.

V is TRBV20-1 and J is TRBJ1-2; D is perhaps TRBD1 (5 bases). This CDR3 region has 13 residues. The germline CDR1 and CDR2 sequences are DFQATT and SNEGSKA (reference sequence). Trimming took off 3 bases at V and 9 bases at J, with 17 bases between the two ends. CDR3: CSASPGGSTSYTF. As DNA, the CDR3 is TGCAGTGCTAGCCCCGGGGGGTCTACGAGCTACACCTTC.

This clonotype has more than one count but fewer than ten. The chain carries TRBV12-1 and TRBJ2-4; the D call TRBD1 from the table was never checked on the DNA. TRBV12-1 represents a pseudogene. This CDR3 contains 11 residues. The CDR3, as DNA: TGTGCCAGCAGCCCCCGGAAGGCACAGTACTTC. This encodes CASSPRKAQYF.

Notes on this clonotype: The junction differs from germline at one of its ends, possibly a read error. The rearrangement links TRBV6-5 to TRBJ2-4; the match to TRBD1 covers 7 bases. Germline CDR1 is MNHEY and CDR2 is SVGAGI. This CDR3 has 18 amino acids. CDR3 sequence: CASTYLLPGQTAKNIQYF. The CDR3 coding sequence is TGTGCCAGCACTTACCTTTTGCCGGGACAGACAGCCAAAAACATTCAGTACTTC.

CDR3 DNA: TGCAGTGCGCAACAGGGCGGGTCTTGGGAAAAACTGTTTTTT. Encoded protein: CSAQQGGSWEKLFF. The rearrangement joins TRBV20-1 to TRBJ1-4; weak D call: TRBD1 (6 bases). This CDR3 region has 14 residues. V shed 6 bases and J shed 8 bases, with 19 bases lying between them. Per germline, CDR1 DFQATT and CDR2 SNEGSKA (reference sequence).

Written as DNA, the CDR3 is TGTGCCAGCAGTGTTCCGTACGATGAGCAGTTCTTC. It is translated as CASSVPYDEQFF. The chain links TRBV2 to TRBJ2-1; D gene uncertain. From germline, CDR1 is SNHLY and CDR2 FYNNEI. The CDR3 covers 12 residues. Trimming removed 4 bases from V and 8 bases from J, with 9 bases in between.

This clonotype was counted between two and nine times. The J gene is TRBJ2-3, the V gene TRBV4-2, with 7 bases identical to TRBD2. The trim removed 0 bases at V and 4 bases at J, leaving 7 bases unmatched. Germline V gene data show CDR1 as LGHNA and CDR2 as YNFKEQ. This CDR3 has 16 residues. The CDR3: CASSQDRTSMADTQYF. The CDR3 nucleotides are TGTGCCAGCAGCCAAGATCGGACTAGTATGGCAGATACGCAGTATTTT.

The chain carries TRBV20-1 and TRBJ2-7; 7 nucleotides line up with TRBD1. CDR1 and CDR2 (germline): DFQATT, SNEGSKA (reference sequence). There are 12 residues in the CDR3. The J segment lost 9 bases and the V segment lost 3 bases, leaving 8 bases of the junction unmatched. The CDR3, as DNA: TGCAGTGCTAGTGACAGGGACGAGGGGCAGTACTTC. Amino acids: CSASDRDEGQYF.